This T cell receptor beta chain was found in a study of blood T cell repertoires in COVID-19. Study overall: Nucleic acid was either cDNA or gDNA, and it came from T cells, B-cell-depleted T cells, or PBMCs.

Libraries were prepared by immunoSEQ multiplex PCR; TCRdb keeps only in-frame clonotypes and omits some of them. Of about 360,000 clones listed, around 90% were seen once; the top ten hold about 3%. From germline, CDR1 is SNHLY and CDR2 FYNNEI. The V end lost 7 bases, the J end lost 2 bases, and 14 bases lay between the germline ends. The CDR3 runs to 15 residues. The receptor was isolated from a human donor in a cohort sampled during active COVID-19. The source material was peripheral blood. This rearrangement joins TRBV2 to TRBJ1-4; D may be TRBD1 (6 bases). The CDR3 DNA reads TGTGCCAGCACCCTAATTAGGGGGACTAATGAAAAACTGTTTTTT. This gives the protein CASTLIRGTNEKLFF.